This TCR beta chain came from a study of human T cells and chemical hapten exposure. On the study more broadly: 2% DPC applied to a 2 cm by 2 cm arm area sensitized donors. The cohort included alopecia areata under or over 50% scalp, totalis and universalis.

V lost 3 bases, J lost 4 bases, and 13 bases lay in between. The CDR3 runs 14 residues. Germline values: CDR1 LNHNV, CDR2 YYDKDF (reference sequence). Time point denoted: patch test 1, 2 weeks after DPC sensitization. Treatment indicated: therapeutic diphenylcyclopropenone sensitization with weekly scalp DPC. Blood sampling occurred before each patch-test application. One entry per CDR3 protein, called by TCRdb with MiXCR from the RACE reads. The sample lists 150,000 to 200,000 distinct CDR3 sequences; 20% to 25% were seen once. This clonotype turned up a few times. The V call is TRBV15, the J call TRBJ2-7; TRBD2 might be the D (6 bases). This receptor was taken from a woman aged 50 to 60 with alopecia areata. Some clones in this sample may be carry-over from other donors' samples. This specimen consisted of whole blood, obtained in connection with sensitization to the hapten diphenylcyclopropenone (DPC). CDR3 sequence reads: CATSSSMRGYEQYF. In DNA, the CDR3 is TGTGCCACCAGCAGCTCTATGCGGGGATACGAGCAGTACTTC.